Listed below are T cell receptor beta chains from one sample, sequenced in a study of molecular identifiers for immune sequencing clone quantification. TCRdb used MiXCR to reprocess the PCR reads, holding one entry per CDR3 protein. The repertoire has hundreds of thousands of distinct CDR3 sequences, about 20% of them found once; the top ten carry under 0.95%. Sequencing was done on a sample of naive CD8+ T cells from blood, with Jurkat cell RNA spiked in. These receptor sequences come from a human donor in good health. Some libraries in this study had Jurkat cell RNA spiked in. Each CDR3 is given with its conserved first and last residue. A D gene is named only where the DNA matches it firmly. Clone size is stated in some rows and not others, as once, few, many or a class when expanded.

D: .; J: TRBJ2-7; size: few; V: TRBV30; CDR3: CAWRQGPEQYF; DNA: TGTGCCTGGAGACAGGGACCCGAGCAGTACTTC
D: .; J: TRBJ1-5; size: many; V: TRBV7-9; CDR3: CASSLGGQPQHF; DNA: TGTGCCAGCAGCTTAGGGGGACAGCCCCAGCATTTT
D: TRBD1; J: TRBJ2-1; size: many; V: TRBV5-4; CDR3: CASSLRTGEGRFF; DNA: TGTGCCAGCAGCTTACGGACAGGGGAGGGGAGGTTCTTC
D: TRBD1; J: TRBJ2-3; size: many; V: TRBV19; CDR3: CASTTTGGRADTQYF; DNA: TGTGCCAGTACCACGACAGGGGGCCGTGCAGATACGCAGTATTTT
D: .; J: TRBJ2-7; size: .; V: TRBV4-1; CDR3: CASSQEYRSSYEQYF; DNA: TGCGCCAGCAGCCAAGAATACAGGAGCTCCTACGAGCAGTACTTC
D: TRBD1; J: TRBJ2-5; size: many; V: TRBV12-3/TRBV12-4; CDR3: CASSPTGVEETQYF; DNA: TGTGCCAGCAGCCCGACAGGGGTGGAAGAGACCCAGTACTTC
D: .; J: TRBJ1-6; size: many; V: TRBV28; CDR3: CASSQDRTYNSPLHF; DNA: TGTGCCAGCAGTCAAGACCGGACCTATAATTCACCCCTCCACTTT
D: .; J: TRBJ1-2; size: few; V: TRBV15; CDR3: CATSRSPPRGDYGYTF; DNA: TGTGCCACCAGCAGATCTCCACCCAGGGGAGACTATGGCTACACCTTC
D: .; J: TRBJ1-4; size: many; V: TRBV7-2; CDR3: CASSLDPGFATNEKLFF; DNA: TGTGCCAGCAGCTTAGACCCAGGGTTTGCAACTAATGAAAAACTGTTTTTT
D: .; J: TRBJ1-2; size: many; V: TRBV27; CDR3: CASSLFGGQMTNYGYTF; DNA: TGTGCCAGCAGTTTATTCGGCGGGCAGATGACTAACTATGGCTACACCTTC
D: TRBD1; J: TRBJ2-7; size: many; V: TRBV7-2; CDR3: CASSFGTGIYEQYF; DNA: TGTGCCAGCAGCTTCGGGACAGGGATCTACGAGCAGTACTTC
D: .; J: TRBJ2-3; size: .; V: TRBV7-2; CDR3: CASSLEADTRYF; DNA: TGTGCCAGCAGCTTAGAAGCTGATACGCGGTATTTT
D: .; J: TRBJ2-5; size: .; V: TRBV27; CDR3: CASSLFSPEETQYF; DNA: TGTGCCAGCAGTTTGTTCAGCCCTGAAGAGACCCAGTACTTC
D: TRBD2; J: TRBJ2-3; size: many; V: TRBV2; CDR3: CASNSAGLAGVVDTQYF; DNA: TGTGCCAGCAACTCTGCGGGACTAGCGGGAGTTGTAGATACGCAGTATTTT
D: .; J: TRBJ2-2; size: .; V: TRBV15; CDR3: CATSVRNTGELFF; DNA: TGTGCCACCAGCGTCAGGAACACCGGGGAGCTGTTTTTT
D: .; J: TRBJ1-1; size: few; V: TRBV3-1; CDR3: CASSWGPLNTEAFF; DNA: TGTGCCAGCAGCTGGGGACCTTTGAACACTGAAGCTTTCTTT
D: TRBD2; J: TRBJ2-1; size: few; V: TRBV7-9; CDR3: CASSGSGTSGRAGNEQFF; DNA: TGTGCCAGCAGCGGATCCGGGACTAGCGGGAGGGCCGGCAATGAGCAGTTCTTC
D: .; J: TRBJ2-5; size: many; V: TRBV6-5; CDR3: CASSDPTHGGSPGWETQYF; DNA: TGTGCCAGCAGTGATCCCACCCACGGCGGCTCGCCAGGGTGGGAGACCCAGTACTTC